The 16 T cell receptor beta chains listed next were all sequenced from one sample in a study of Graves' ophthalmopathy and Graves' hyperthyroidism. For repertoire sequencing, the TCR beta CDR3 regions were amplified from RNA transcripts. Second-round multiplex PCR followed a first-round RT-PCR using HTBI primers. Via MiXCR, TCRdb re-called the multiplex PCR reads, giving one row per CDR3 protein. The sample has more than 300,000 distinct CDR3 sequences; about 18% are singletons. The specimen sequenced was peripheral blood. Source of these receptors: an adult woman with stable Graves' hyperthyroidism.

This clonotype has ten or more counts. This CDR3 is CASSLNGGRYTEAFF. In DNA form, the CDR3 reads TGTGCCAGCAGTTTAAACGGGGGTAGGTACACTGAAGCTTTCTTT. The rearrangement uses TRBV12-3 or TRBV12-4 and TRBJ1-1, with TRBD1 as a possible D gene (5 bases). The length of the CDR3 is 15 residues. V lost 2 bases and J lost 3, with 13 bases in between.

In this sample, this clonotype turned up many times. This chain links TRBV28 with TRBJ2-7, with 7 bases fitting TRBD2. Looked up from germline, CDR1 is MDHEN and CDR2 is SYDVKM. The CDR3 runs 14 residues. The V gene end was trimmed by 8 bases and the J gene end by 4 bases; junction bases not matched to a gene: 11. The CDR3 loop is CASRMGGRAYEQYF. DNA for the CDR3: TGTGCCAGCCGTATGGGAGGGAGGGCTTACGAGCAGTACTTC.

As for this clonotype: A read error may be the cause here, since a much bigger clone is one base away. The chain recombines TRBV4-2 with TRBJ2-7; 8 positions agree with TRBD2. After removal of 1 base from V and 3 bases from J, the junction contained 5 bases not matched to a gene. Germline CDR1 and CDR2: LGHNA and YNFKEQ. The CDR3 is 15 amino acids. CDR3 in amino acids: CASSQAALAGYEQYF. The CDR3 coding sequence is TGTGCCAGCAGCCAAGCAGCGCTAGCGGGCTACGAGCAGTACTTC.

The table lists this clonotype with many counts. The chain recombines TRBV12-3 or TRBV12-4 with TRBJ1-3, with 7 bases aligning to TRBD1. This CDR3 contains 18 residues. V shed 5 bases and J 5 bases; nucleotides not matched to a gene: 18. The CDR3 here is CASSPSASLIRGRNTIYF. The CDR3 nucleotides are TGTGCCAGCAGTCCAAGCGCCAGCTTGATCAGGGGGAGAAACACCATATATTTT.

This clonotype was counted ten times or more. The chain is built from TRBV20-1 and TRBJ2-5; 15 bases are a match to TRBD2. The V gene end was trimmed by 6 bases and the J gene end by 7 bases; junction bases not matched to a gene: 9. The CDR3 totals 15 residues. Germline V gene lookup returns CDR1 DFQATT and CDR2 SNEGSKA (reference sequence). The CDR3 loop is CSAGLAGGGSATQYF. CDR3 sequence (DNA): TGCAGTGCAGGACTAGCGGGAGGGGGTTCGGCGACCCAGTACTTC.

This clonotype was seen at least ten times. CDR3 amino acids: CASSAGLKLAQPQHF. The CDR3 region has the DNA TGTGCCAGCAGCGCAGGGTTAAAGTTGGCTCAGCCCCAGCATTTT. V usage is TRBV6-1 and J usage is TRBJ1-5, with D maybe TRBD1 (5 bases). Germline CDR1 reads MNHNS; CDR2 reads SASEGT. The V gene lost 6 bases and the J gene lost 6 bases, with 18 bases spanning the gap. The CDR3 contains 15 residues.

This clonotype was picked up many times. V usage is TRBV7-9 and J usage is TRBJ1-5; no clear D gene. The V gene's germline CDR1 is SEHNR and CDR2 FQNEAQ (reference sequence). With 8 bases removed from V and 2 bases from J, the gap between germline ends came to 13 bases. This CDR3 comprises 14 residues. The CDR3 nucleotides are TGTGCCAGCGCCCAGGTCGGGGGCAATCAGCCCCAGCATTTT. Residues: CASAQVGGNQPQHF.

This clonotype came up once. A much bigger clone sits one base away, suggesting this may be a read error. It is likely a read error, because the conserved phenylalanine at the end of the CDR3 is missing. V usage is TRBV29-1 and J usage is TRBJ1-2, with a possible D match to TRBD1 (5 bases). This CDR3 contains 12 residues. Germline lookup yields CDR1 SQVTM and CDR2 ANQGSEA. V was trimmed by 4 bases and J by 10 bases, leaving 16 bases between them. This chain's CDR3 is CSVGGQGRVYTY. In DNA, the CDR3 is TGCAGCGTTGGTGGCCAGGGCAGAGTCTACACCTAC.

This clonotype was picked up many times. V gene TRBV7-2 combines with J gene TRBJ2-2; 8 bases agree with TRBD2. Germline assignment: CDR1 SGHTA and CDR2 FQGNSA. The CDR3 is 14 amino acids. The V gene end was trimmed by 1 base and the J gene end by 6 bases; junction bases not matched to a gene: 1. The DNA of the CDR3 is TGTGCCAGCAGCTTAGTACTAGCGGCCGGGGAGCTGTTTTTT. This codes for CASSLVLAAGELFF.

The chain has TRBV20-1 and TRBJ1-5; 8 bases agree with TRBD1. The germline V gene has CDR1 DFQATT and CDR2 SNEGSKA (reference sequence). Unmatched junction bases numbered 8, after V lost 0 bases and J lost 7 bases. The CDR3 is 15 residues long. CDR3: CSARDPDRAGQPQHF. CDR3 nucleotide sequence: TGCAGTGCTAGAGACCCGGACAGGGCCGGGCAGCCCCAGCATTTT.

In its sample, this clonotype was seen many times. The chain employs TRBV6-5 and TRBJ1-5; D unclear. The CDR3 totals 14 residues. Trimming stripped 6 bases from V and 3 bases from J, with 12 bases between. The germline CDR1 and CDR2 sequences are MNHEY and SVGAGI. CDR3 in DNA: TGTGCCAGCAGCCGCGACGTTTACAATCAGCCCCAGCATTTT. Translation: CASSRDVYNQPQHF.

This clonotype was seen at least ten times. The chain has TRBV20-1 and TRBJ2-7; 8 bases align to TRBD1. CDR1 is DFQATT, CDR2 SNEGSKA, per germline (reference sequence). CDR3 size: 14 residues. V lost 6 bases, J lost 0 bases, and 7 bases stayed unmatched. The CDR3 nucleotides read TGCAGTGCCCACGGACAGGGCAGCTCCTACGAGCAGTACTTC. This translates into CSAHGQGSSYEQYF.

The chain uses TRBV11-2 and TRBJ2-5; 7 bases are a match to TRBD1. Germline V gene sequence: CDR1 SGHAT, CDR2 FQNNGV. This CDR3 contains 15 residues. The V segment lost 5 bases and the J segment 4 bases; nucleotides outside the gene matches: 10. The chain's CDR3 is CASSRNRGAGETQYF. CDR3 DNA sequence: TGTGCCAGCAGCCGGAACAGGGGCGCAGGAGAGACCCAGTACTTC.

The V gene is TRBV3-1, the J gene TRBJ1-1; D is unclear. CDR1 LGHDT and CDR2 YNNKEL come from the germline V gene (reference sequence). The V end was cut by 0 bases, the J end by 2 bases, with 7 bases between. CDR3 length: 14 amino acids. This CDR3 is CASSQDNSNTEAFF. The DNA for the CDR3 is TGTGCCAGCAGCCAAGATAACAGCAACACTGAAGCTTTCTTT.

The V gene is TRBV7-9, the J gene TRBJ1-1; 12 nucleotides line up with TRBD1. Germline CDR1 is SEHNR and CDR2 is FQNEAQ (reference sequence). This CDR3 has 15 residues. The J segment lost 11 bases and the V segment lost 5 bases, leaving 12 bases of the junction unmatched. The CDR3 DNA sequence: TGTGCCAGCAGCAGTTCCGGGACAGGGGGCTTTGGCGCTTTCTTT. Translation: CASSSSGTGGFGAFF.

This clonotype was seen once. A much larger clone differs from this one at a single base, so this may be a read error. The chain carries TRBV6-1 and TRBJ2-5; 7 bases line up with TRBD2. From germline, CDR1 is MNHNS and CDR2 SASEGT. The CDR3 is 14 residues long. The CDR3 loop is CASSEGGGKETQCF. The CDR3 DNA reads TGTGCCAGCAGTGAAGGGGGGGGGAAAGAGACCCAGTGCTTC.